The 32 T cell receptor beta chains below were found in one sample sequenced in a study of identifying expanded T cells in peripheral blood. Using immunoSEQ multiplex PCR, the repertoire was profiled, and TCRdb retains in-frame clones only, with some absent. The sample has 50,000 to 70,000 clones; 87% are singletons. The sequenced sample consisted of blood. These receptors came from a person between 18 and 69 years old in good health.

The sample holds a few counts of this clone. The V call is TRBV19, the J call TRBJ2-7; the D gene is possibly TRBD2 (6 bases). The CDR3 covers 14 residues. V was trimmed by 0 bases and J by 3 bases, leaving 9 bases between them. Germline CDR1 and CDR2: LNHDA and SQIVND (reference sequence). CDR3 residues: CASSIDGTFYEQYF. The CDR3 nucleotides are TGTGCCAGTAGTATAGACGGGACTTTCTACGAGCAGTACTTC. The variable domain in full, completed from reference TRBV19 and TRBJ2-7, reads DGGITQSPKYLFRKEGQNVTLSCEQNLNHDAMYWYRQDPGQGLRLIYYSQIVNDFQKGDIAEGYSVSREKKESFPLTVTSAQKNPTAFYLCASSIDGTFYEQYFGPGTRLTVT.

This chain links TRBV5-6 with TRBJ2-1, with D unclear. Per the germline V gene, CDR1 is SGHDT and CDR2 is YYEEEE. The V end lost 4 bases, the J end lost 10 bases, and 15 bases lay between the germline ends. There are 13 residues in the CDR3. The CDR3 bases are TGTGCCAGCAGCCAATACGGACCCTCCGAGCAGTTCTTC. As protein: CASSQYGPSEQFF.

This clone was seen only a few times. The chain joins TRBV7-2 to TRBJ2-3, with D possibly being TRBD1 or TRBD2 (5 bases each). Germline-derived CDR1 and CDR2 are SGHTA and FQGNSA. Trimming removed 2 bases at V and 4 bases at J, with 13 bases between. The CDR3 spans 15 residues. Written as DNA, the CDR3 is TGTGCCAGCAGCTTACAGGGCGGACTCGCAGATACGCAGTATTTT. Translation gives CASSLQGGLADTQYF.

The chain combines TRBV10-3 with TRBJ1-4, with 7 bases matching TRBD1. The trim removed 1 base at V and 8 bases at J, leaving 10 bases unmatched. CDR1 ENHRY and CDR2 SYGVKD come from the germline V gene. This CDR3 is 16 amino acids long. CDR3 sequence (DNA): TGTGCCATCAGTGAGTACGGACAGGACCCTGGGGAAAAACTGTTTTTT. Translated, it gives CAISEYGQDPGEKLFF.

The CDR3 loop reads CASSLLAGGFSGNTIYF. DNA of the CDR3: TGTGCCAGCAGCTTACTAGCAGGGGGATTCTCTGGAAACACCATATATTTT. The V gene is TRBV11-2, the J gene TRBJ1-3, with TRBD1 matching over 7 bases. Trimming removed 2 bases from V and 0 bases from J; junction bases left unmatched: 7. From germline, CDR1 is SGHAT and CDR2 FQNNGV. The CDR3 extends over 17 amino acids.

The chain employs TRBV5-6 and TRBJ1-6, with a weak D call TRBD1 (5 bases). Germline CDR1 SGHDT, CDR2 YYEEEE. Trimming pared 1 base from V and 9 bases from J, leaving 11 bases between. The CDR3 is 14 residues long. CDR3 sequence: CASSLRQSFSPLHF. CDR3 in DNA: TGTGCCAGCAGCTTGCGACAGTCCTTTTCACCCCTCCACTTT.

J is TRBJ2-3 and V is TRBV4-2; 8 bases are a match to TRBD2. This CDR3 comprises 16 residues. V shed 0 bases and J 6 bases; nucleotides not matched to a gene: 8. From germline, CDR1 is LGHNA and CDR2 YNFKEQ. CDR3: CASSQDVEAGGDTQYF. For the CDR3, the DNA is TGTGCCAGCAGCCAAGATGTCGAGGCGGGAGGCGATACGCAGTATTTT.

CDR3 in amino acids: CASSLTLGDTIYF. CDR3 nucleotides: TGCGCCAGCAGCCTCACACTTGGGGACACCATATATTTT. The chain couples TRBV4-1 to TRBJ1-3; D not resolved. Germline CDR1 is MGHRA and CDR2 is YSYEKL. There are 13 residues in the CDR3. V lost 4 bases and J lost 8, with 12 bases in between.

V is TRBV5-1 and J is TRBJ2-3, with 9 bases lining up with TRBD2. V gave up 2 bases and J gave up 8 bases; unmatched junction bases: 9. The CDR3 is 15 residues long. Germline V CDR1 and CDR2: SGHRS, YFSETQ. The DNA for the CDR3 is TGCGCCAGCAGCTTCGACGCGGGGGGGCTCGGTACGCAGTATTTT. Its protein product is CASSFDAGGLGTQYF.

The chain combines TRBV29-1 with TRBJ2-5; no definite D call. V lost 2 bases and J 5 bases, leaving 3 bases between the germline ends. CDR3 size: 10 residues. In germline, CDR1 is SQVTM, CDR2 ANQGSEA. CDR3 sequence reads: CSVESETQYF. CDR3 bases: TGCAGCGTTGAAAGCGAGACCCAGTACTTC.

V and J are TRBV5-1 and TRBJ1-1; D is unresolved. Germline V gene data show CDR1 as SGHRS and CDR2 as YFSETQ. CDR3 length: 11 residues. Deletions cut 4 bases from V and 7 bases from J, with 8 bases between. The CDR3 loop reads CASSTADEAFF. CDR3 sequence (DNA): TGCGCCAGCAGCACGGCCGATGAAGCTTTCTTT.

The V and J genes are TRBV5-1 and TRBJ2-1, with D maybe TRBD2 (5 bases). CDR1 and CDR2 (germline): SGHRS, YFSETQ. With 0 bases removed from V and 3 bases from J, the gap between germline ends came to 7 bases. This CDR3 contains 14 residues. The CDR3 region has the DNA TGCGCCAGCAGCTTGGGGAGCGGCTACAATGAGCAGTTCTTC. It is translated as CASSLGSGYNEQFF.

The chain links TRBV10-3 to TRBJ2-5; 8 nucleotides agree with TRBD1. CDR1 ENHRY and CDR2 SYGVKD come from the germline V gene. V lost 10 bases and J lost 5; bases outside the gene matches: 9. The CDR3 loop spans 13 amino acids. The CDR3 loop is CARAQGAGETQYF. Written as DNA, the CDR3 is TGTGCCAGGGCGCAGGGGGCTGGGGAGACCCAGTACTTC.

A word on this clone: This sample also contains other DNA sequences that code for the same CDR3. V and J are TRBV30 and TRBJ2-7, with D uncertain. Looked up from germline, CDR1 is GTSNPN and CDR2 is SVGIG (reference sequence). This CDR3 region has 11 residues. Trimming removed 1 base at V and 4 bases at J, with 5 bases between. CDR3 coding DNA: TGTGCCTGGAGTGGAGATTACGAGCAGTACTTC. It translates to CAWSGDYEQYF.

The genes are TRBV29-1 and TRBJ2-3; TRBD2 matches at 8 bases. The CDR3 is made up of 15 amino acids. The trim removed 4 bases at V and 3 bases at J, leaving 9 bases unmatched. The germline V gene encodes CDR1 SQVTM and CDR2 ANQGSEA. DNA of the CDR3: TGCAGCGTTGTCCGCCCGGGGGGGCCGACAGATACGCAGTATTTT. It specifies CSVVRPGGPTDTQYF.

The rearrangement joins TRBV2 to TRBJ2-1, with D possibly matching TRBD2 (6 bases). Per the germline V gene, CDR1 is SNHLY and CDR2 is FYNNEI. The CDR3 totals 15 residues. With 5 bases removed from V and 0 bases from J, the gap between germline ends came to 11 bases. The CDR3 nucleotides are TGTGCCAGCAGTCAGGACGGGAGCTCCTACAATGAGCAGTTCTTC. Amino acid sequence: CASSQDGSSYNEQFF. Full variable domain (remainder filled in from reference TRBV2 and TRBJ2-1): EPEVTQTPSHQVTQMGQEVILRCVPISNHLYFYWYRQILGQKVEFLVSFYNNEISEKSEIFDDQFSVERPDGSNFTLKIRSTKLEDSAMYFCASSQDGSSYNEQFFGPGTRLTVL.

This rearrangement joins TRBV4-1 to TRBJ2-5; D call uncertain. Deletions cut 0 bases from V and 4 bases from J, with 12 bases between. In germline, CDR1 is MGHRA, CDR2 YSYEKL. This CDR3 has 15 amino acids. CDR3 in DNA: TGCGCCAGCAGCCAAGATATCGGCAGCTTAGAGACCCAGTACTTC. This codes for CASSQDIGSLETQYF.

The chain carries TRBV7-9 and TRBJ2-5; 10 bases line up with TRBD2. Germline V gene sequence: CDR1 SEHNR, CDR2 FQNEAQ (reference sequence). This CDR3 comprises 16 residues. Trimming cost V 7 bases and J 5 bases; bases outside gene matches: 13. CDR3 coding DNA: TGTGCCAGCACCCCTGAAGCGGGGGGGAGTTGGGAGACCCAGTACTTC. It specifies CASTPEAGGSWETQYF.

This chain joins TRBV28 and TRBJ1-3, with D uncertain. V was pared by 11 bases and J by 3 bases, with 11 bases between. The CDR3 consists of 12 residues. The germline gives CDR1 MDHEN, CDR2 SYDVKM. CDR3 DNA sequence: TGTGCCGCTGGAGGAAGTGGAAACACCATATATTTT. Amino acids: CAAGGSGNTIYF.

This chain joins TRBV9 and TRBJ2-7; possibly TRBD1 or TRBD2 for D (5 bases each). Germline V CDR1 and CDR2: SGDLS, YYNGEE. The CDR3 runs 14 residues. Trimming removed 3 bases at V and 4 bases at J, with 14 bases between. Here the CDR3 reads CASSGDAGGYEQYF. For the CDR3, the DNA is TGTGCCAGCAGCGGGGACGCCGGCGGGTACGAGCAGTACTTC.

The J gene is TRBJ2-1, the V gene TRBV5-1, with TRBD1 identical over 8 bases. The CDR3 length is 13 residues. Looked up from germline, CDR1 is SGHRS and CDR2 is YFSETQ. V was pared by 0 bases and J by 12 bases, with 5 bases of the junction left unmatched. The CDR3 region is CASSLGLGTGQFF. The CDR3, as DNA: TGCGCCAGCAGCTTGGGATTAGGGACAGGGCAGTTCTTC.

J is TRBJ2-7 and V is TRBV21-1; the DNA was not used to check the table's D call, TRBD2. TRBV21-1 is listed as a pseudogene. The CDR3 sequence is 17 residues long. CDR3 sequence: CASSKIAGLRGPYEQYF. The CDR3 bases are TGTGCCAGCAGCAAAATTGCGGGGCTGAGGGGACCCTACGAGCAGTACTTC.

The chain couples TRBV4-2 to TRBJ2-3; D is unclear. The CDR3 spans 15 residues. Trimming took 3 bases from V and 6 from J, leaving 16 bases between them. Germline CDR1 reads LGHNA; CDR2 reads YNFKEQ. CDR3 region: CASSQGATSGDTQYF. CDR3 in DNA: TGTGCCAGCAGCCAGGGTGCCACGTCCGGGGATACGCAGTATTTT.

The CDR3 region is CASSLGIPSEKLFF. The CDR3 nucleotides are TGTGCCAGCAGTCTCGGGATTCCGAGTGAAAAACTGTTTTTT. This rearrangement joins TRBV6-5 to TRBJ1-4, with no clear D. Trimming removed 5 bases from V and 7 bases from J, with 14 bases in between. Germline V gene lookup returns CDR1 MNHEY and CDR2 SVGAGI. This CDR3 has 14 amino acids.

This sequence joins TRBV10-3 and TRBJ2-7; no clear D. This CDR3 region has 14 residues. The ends were cut back, 3 bases at V and 0 bases at J, with 9 bases in the middle. The germline V gene encodes CDR1 ENHRY and CDR2 SYGVKD. CDR3: CAISDGVSSYEQYF. The CDR3 coding sequence is TGTGCCATCAGTGATGGGGTTAGCTCCTACGAGCAGTACTTC.

The chain recombines TRBV9 with TRBJ2-7; D gene ambiguous. CDR3 length equals 14 residues. Trimming cost V 0 bases and J 3 bases, with 10 bases left between them. The germline V gene encodes CDR1 SGDLS and CDR2 YYNGEE. As DNA, the CDR3 is TGTGCCAGCAGCGTAGCGGAGCCTCACTACGAGCAGTACTTC. Its translation is CASSVAEPHYEQYF. The full variable domain, its missing parts supplied by reference TRBV9 and TRBJ2-7, is DSGVTQTPKHLITATGQRVTLRCSPRSGDLSVYWYQQSLDQGLQFLIQYYNGEERAKGNILERFSAQQFPDLHSELNLSSLELGDSALYFCASSVAEPHYEQYFGPGTRLTVT.

This sequence joins TRBV2 and TRBJ1-2; 10 nucleotides line up with TRBD1. Germline CDR1 and CDR2: SNHLY and FYNNEI. Trimming cost V 7 bases and J 2 bases; bases outside gene matches: 10. CDR3 length: 16 amino acids. CDR3 region: CASTIFPGQGNYGYTF. In DNA form, the CDR3 reads TGTGCCAGCACCATTTTCCCGGGACAGGGGAACTATGGCTACACCTTC.

The gene calls are TRBV7-2 and TRBJ2-7; 10 bases align to TRBD2. The length of the CDR3 is 15 residues. The trim removed 4 bases at V and 5 bases at J, leaving 8 bases unmatched. Germline loops: CDR1 SGHTA, CDR2 FQGNSA. CDR3 in amino acids: CASSSRGLAGDEQYF. The CDR3 nucleotides read TGTGCCAGCAGCTCCCGAGGGCTAGCGGGAGACGAGCAGTACTTC.

The chain is built from TRBV4-3 and TRBJ1-2; TRBD1 is a possible D gene (5 bases). The CDR3 extends over 15 amino acids. Germline CDR1 reads LGHNA; CDR2 reads YSLEER. The ends were cut back, 0 bases at V and 4 bases at J, with 12 bases in the middle. CDR3 nucleotides: TGCGCCAGCAGCCAAGAGTTACCAGGGATCTATGGCTACACCTTC. As protein: CASSQELPGIYGYTF.

The chain recombines TRBV27 with TRBJ1-1, with no clear D. The length of the CDR3 is 14 residues. Germline values: CDR1 MNHEY, CDR2 SMNVEV (reference sequence). Trimming left V 9 bases short and J 3 bases short, with 17 bases between. The CDR3 nucleotides are TGTGCCAGACTGAGGGAGGATTTGGACACTGAAGCTTTCTTT. Protein: CARLREDLDTEAFF.

This chain joins TRBV27 and TRBJ2-1; D possibly corresponds to TRBD2 (5 bases). Germline assignment: CDR1 MNHEY and CDR2 SMNVEV (reference sequence). The CDR3 totals 19 residues. Trimming took off 5 bases at V and 7 bases at J, with 30 bases between the two ends. CDR3 bases: TGTGCCAGCAGTCCCACCGCTTTCGACACTAGGGCCCCGCATAATGAGCAGTTCTTC. It yields the protein CASSPTAFDTRAPHNEQFF.

This clone was seen a few times. The rearrangement joins TRBV5-1 to TRBJ1-2; maybe TRBD1 (5 bases). The germline CDR1 and CDR2 sequences are SGHRS and YFSETQ. V was pared by 4 bases and J by 11 bases, with 12 bases between. This CDR3 has 11 amino acids. CDR3 residues: CASSPGTQYTF. As DNA, the CDR3 is TGCGCCAGCAGCCCCGGGACCCAATACACCTTC.